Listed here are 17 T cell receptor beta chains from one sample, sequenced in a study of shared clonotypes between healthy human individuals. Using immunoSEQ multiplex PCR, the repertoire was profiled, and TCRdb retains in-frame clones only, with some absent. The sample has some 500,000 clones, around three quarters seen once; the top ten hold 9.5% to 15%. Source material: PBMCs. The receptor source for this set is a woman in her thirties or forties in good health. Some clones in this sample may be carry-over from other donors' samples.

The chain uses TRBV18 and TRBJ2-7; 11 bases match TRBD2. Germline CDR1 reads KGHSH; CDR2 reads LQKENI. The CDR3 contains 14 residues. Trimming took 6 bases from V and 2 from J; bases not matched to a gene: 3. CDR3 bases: TGTGCCAGCTCCCTAGCGGGAGGTCCCTACGAGCAGTACTTC. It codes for CASSLAGGPYEQYF.

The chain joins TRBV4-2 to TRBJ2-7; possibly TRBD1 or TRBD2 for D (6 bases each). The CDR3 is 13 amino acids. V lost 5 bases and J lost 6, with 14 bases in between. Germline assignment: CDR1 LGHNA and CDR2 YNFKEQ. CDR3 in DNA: TGTGCCAGCAGCTTTGGGGGGCTGGGCGAGCAGTACTTC. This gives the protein CASSFGGLGEQYF.

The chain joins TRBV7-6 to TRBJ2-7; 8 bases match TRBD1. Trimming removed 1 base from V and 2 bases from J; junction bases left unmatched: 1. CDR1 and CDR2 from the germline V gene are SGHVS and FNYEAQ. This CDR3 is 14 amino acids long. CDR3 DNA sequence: TGTGCCAGCAGCTTAGGGGGACAGGCCTACGAGCAGTACTTC. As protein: CASSLGGQAYEQYF.

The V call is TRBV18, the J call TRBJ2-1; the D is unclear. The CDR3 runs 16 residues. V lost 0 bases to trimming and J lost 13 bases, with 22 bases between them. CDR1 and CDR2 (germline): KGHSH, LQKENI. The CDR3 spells CASSPPPPPPGRSQFF. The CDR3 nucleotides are TGTGCCAGCTCACCACCCCCGCCACCGCCGGGTCGGTCCCAGTTCTTC.

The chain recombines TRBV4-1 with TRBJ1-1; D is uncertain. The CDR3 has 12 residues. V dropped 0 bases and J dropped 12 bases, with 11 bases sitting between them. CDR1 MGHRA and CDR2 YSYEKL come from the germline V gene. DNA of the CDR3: TGCGCCAGCAGCCAAGATCAGGCAGGTACTTTCTTT. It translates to CASSQDQAGTFF.

CDR3 protein: CASSDLLQGMVETQYF. CDR3 nucleotide sequence: TGTGCCAGTAGTGATCTCCTGCAGGGGATGGTGGAGACCCAGTACTTC. The chain uses TRBV19 and TRBJ2-5, with D tentatively TRBD1 (6 bases). The length of the CDR3 is 16 residues. Germline CDR1 reads LNHDA; CDR2 reads SQIVND (reference sequence). The V gene lost 5 bases and the J gene lost 5 bases, with 21 bases spanning the gap. Full variable domain (outside the CDR3, taken from reference TRBV19 and TRBJ2-5): DGGITQSPKYLFRKEGQNVTLSCEQNLNHDAMYWYRQDPGQGLRLIYYSQIVNDFQKGDIAEGYSVSREKKESFPLTVTSAQKNPTAFYLCASSDLLQGMVETQYFGPGTRLLVL.

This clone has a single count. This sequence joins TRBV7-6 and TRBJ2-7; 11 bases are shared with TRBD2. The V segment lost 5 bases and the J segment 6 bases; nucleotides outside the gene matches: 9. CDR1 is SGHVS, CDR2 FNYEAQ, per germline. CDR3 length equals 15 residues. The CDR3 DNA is TGTGCCAGCAGCCCCGTACTAGCGGGAGCTGGCGAGCAGTACTTC. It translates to CASSPVLAGAGEQYF.

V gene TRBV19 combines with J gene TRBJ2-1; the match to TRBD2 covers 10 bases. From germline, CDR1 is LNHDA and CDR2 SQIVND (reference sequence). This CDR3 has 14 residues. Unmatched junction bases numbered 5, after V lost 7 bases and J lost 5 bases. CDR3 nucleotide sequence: TGTGCCAGTACCACTAGCGGGACTCACAATGAGCAGTTCTTC. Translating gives CASTTSGTHNEQFF.

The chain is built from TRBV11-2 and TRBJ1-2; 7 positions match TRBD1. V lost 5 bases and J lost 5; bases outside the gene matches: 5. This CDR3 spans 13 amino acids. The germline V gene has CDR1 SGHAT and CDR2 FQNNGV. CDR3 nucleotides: TGTGCCAGCAGCCGGACAGGAAAATATGGCTACACCTTC. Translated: CASSRTGKYGYTF. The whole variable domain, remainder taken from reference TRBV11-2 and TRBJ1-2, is EAGVAQSPRYKIIEKRQSVAFWCNPISGHATLYWYQQILGQGPKLLIQFQNNGVVDDSQLPKDRFSAERLKGVDSTLKIQPAKLEDSAVYLCASSRTGKYGYTFGSGTRLTVV.

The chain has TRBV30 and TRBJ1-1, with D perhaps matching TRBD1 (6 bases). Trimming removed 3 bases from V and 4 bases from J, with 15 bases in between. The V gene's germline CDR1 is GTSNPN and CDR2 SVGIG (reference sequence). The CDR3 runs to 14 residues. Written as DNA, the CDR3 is TGTGCCTGGAGGCAAACAGGGTCGGGCACTGAAGCTTTCTTT. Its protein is CAWRQTGSGTEAFF.

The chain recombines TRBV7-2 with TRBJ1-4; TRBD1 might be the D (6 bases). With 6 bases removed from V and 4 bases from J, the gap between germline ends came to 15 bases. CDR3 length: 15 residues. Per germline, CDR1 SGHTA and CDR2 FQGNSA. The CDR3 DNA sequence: TGTGCCAGCAGTCTCACAGGGCCCCATAATGAAAAACTGTTTTTT. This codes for CASSLTGPHNEKLFF.

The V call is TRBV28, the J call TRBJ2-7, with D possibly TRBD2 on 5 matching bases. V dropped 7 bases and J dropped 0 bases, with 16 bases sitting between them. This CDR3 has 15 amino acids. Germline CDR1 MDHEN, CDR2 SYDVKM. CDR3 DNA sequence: TGTGCCAGCACCCAGAGGAGGCATTTCTCCTACGAGCAGTACTTC. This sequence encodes CASTQRRHFSYEQYF.

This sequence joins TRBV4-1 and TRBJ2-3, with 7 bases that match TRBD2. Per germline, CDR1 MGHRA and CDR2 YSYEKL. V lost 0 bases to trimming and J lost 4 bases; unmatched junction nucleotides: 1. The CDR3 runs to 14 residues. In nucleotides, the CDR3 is TGCGCCAGCAGCCAAGAGCGGGAGCCAGATACGCAGTATTTT. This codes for CASSQEREPDTQYF.

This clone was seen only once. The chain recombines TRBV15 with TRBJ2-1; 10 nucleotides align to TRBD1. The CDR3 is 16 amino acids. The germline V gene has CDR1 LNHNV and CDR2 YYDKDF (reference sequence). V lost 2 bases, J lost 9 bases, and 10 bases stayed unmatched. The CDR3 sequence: CATSRFRTGGWGEQFF. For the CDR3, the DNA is TGTGCCACCAGCAGATTTCGGACAGGGGGATGGGGTGAGCAGTTCTTC.

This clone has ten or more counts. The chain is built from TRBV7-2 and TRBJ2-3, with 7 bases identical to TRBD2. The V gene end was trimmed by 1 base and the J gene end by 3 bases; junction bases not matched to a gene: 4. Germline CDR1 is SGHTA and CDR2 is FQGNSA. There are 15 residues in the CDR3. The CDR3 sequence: CASSLGAGVTDTQYF. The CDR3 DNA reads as TGTGCCAGCAGCTTAGGGGCGGGAGTTACAGATACGCAGTATTTT.

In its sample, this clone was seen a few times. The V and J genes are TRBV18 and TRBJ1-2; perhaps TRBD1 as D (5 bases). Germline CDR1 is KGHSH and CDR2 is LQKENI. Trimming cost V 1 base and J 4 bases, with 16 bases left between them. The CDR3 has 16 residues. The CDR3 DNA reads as TGTGCCAGCTCACCACTCCCGACAGTCGACCCCTATGGCTACACCTTC. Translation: CASSPLPTVDPYGYTF.

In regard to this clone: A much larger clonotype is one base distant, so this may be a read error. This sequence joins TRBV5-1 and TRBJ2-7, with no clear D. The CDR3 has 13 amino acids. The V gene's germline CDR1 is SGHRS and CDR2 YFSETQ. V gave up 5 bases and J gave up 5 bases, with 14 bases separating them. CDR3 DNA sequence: TGCGCCAGCAGGGGGATTAGTCTTGACGAGCAGTACTTC. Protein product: CASRGISLDEQYF. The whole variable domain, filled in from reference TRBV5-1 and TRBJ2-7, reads KAGVTQTPRYLIKTRGQQVTLSCSPISGHRSVSWYQQTPGQGLQFLFEYFSETQRNKGNFPGRFSGRQFSNSRSEMNVSTLELGDSALYLCASRGISLDEQYFGPGTRLTVT.